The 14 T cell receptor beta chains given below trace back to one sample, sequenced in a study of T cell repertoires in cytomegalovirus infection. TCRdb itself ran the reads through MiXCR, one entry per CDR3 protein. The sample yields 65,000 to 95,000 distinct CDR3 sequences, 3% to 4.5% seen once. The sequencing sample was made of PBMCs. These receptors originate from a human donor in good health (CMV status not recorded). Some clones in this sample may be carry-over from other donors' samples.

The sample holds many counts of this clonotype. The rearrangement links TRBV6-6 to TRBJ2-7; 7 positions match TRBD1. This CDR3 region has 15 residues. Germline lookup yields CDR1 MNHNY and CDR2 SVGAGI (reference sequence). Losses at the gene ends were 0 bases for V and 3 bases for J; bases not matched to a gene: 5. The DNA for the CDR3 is TGTGCCAGCAGTTACTCAGCCCGGGACAGCTACGAGCAGTACTTC. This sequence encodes CASSYSARDSYEQYF.

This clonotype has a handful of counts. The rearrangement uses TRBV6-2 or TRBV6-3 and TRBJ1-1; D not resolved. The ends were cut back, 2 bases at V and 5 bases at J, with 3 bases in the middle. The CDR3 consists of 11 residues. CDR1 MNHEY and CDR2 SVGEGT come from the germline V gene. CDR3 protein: CASSYITEAFF. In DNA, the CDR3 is TGTGCCAGCAGTTACATTACTGAAGCTTTCTTT.

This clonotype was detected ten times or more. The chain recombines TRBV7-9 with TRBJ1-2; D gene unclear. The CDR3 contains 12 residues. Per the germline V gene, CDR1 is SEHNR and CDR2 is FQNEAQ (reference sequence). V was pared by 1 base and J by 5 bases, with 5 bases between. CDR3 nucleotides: TGTGCCAGCAGCTTAGGACCTTATGGCTACACCTTC. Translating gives CASSLGPYGYTF.

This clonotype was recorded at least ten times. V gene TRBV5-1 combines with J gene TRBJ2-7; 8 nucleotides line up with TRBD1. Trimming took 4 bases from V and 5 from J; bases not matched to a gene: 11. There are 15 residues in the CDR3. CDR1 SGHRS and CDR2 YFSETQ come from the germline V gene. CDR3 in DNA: TGCGCCAGCAGCCCAGAGGGGGCAGGGGGCAACGAGCAGTACTTC. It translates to CASSPEGAGGNEQYF.

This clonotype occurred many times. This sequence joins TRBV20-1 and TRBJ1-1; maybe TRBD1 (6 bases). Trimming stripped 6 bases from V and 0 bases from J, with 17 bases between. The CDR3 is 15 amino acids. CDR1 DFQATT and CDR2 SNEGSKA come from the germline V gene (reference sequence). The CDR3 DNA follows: TGCAGTGCAAAAGACAGGCGGTCTGTGAACACTGAAGCTTTCTTT. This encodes CSAKDRRSVNTEAFF.

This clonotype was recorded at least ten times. CDR3 DNA sequence: TGTGCCAGCAGCTCCGGGACAGCTTCAGCTTTCTTT. This gives the protein CASSSGTASAFF. The rearrangement links TRBV28 to TRBJ1-1; TRBD1 agrees at 7 bases. Germline V CDR1 and CDR2: MDHEN, SYDVKM. Losses at the gene ends were 6 bases for V and 10 bases for J; bases not matched to a gene: 8. There are 12 residues in the CDR3.

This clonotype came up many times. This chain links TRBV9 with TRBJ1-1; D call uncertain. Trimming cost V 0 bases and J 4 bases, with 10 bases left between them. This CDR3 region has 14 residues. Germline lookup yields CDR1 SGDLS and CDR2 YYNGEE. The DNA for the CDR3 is TGTGCCAGCAGCGTAGAATGGGGAGGCACTGAAGCTTTCTTT. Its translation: CASSVEWGGTEAFF.

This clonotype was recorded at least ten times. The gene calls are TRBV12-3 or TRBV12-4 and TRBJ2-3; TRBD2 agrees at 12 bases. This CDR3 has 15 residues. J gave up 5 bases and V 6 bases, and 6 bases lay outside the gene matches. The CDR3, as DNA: TGTGCCAGCAGGGCTAGCGGGGGGGCCAGAGATACGCAGTATTTT. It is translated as CASRASGGARDTQYF.

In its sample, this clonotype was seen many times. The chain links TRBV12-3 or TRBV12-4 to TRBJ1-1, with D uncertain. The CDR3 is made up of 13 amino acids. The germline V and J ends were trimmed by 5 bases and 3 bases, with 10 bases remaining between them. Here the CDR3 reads CASSHTVDTEAFF. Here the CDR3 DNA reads TGTGCCAGCAGTCACACGGTTGACACTGAAGCTTTCTTT.

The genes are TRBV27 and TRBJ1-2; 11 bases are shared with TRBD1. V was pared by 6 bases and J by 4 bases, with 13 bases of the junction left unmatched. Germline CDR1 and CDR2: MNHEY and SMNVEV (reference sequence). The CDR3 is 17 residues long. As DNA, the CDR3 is TGTGCCAGCAGACAAACCGGGACAGGGGGGGGAAGCTATGGCTACACCTTC. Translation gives CASRQTGTGGGSYGYTF.

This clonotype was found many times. CDR3 residues: CASSLGQGRGNTIYF. The CDR3 bases are TGTGCCAGCAGTTTAGGCCAGGGGCGCGGAAACACCATATATTTT. The rearrangement links TRBV27 to TRBJ1-3, with a weak D call TRBD1 (6 bases). Per germline, CDR1 MNHEY and CDR2 SMNVEV (reference sequence). V gave up 2 bases and J gave up 4 bases, with 12 bases separating them. The CDR3 consists of 15 residues.

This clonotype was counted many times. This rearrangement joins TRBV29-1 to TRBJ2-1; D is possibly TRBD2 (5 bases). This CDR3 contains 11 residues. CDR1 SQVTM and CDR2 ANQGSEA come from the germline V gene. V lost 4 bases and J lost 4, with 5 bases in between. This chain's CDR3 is CSVGLYNEQFF. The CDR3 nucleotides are TGCAGCGTTGGACTATACAATGAGCAGTTCTTC.

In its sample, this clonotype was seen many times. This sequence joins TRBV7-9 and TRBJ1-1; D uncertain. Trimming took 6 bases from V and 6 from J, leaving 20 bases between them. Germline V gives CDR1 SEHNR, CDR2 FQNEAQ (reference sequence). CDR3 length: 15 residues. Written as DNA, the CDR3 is TGTGCCAGCAGATCTACGTCCGTTCGAGTGGCTGAAGCTTTCTTT. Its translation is CASRSTSVRVAEAFF. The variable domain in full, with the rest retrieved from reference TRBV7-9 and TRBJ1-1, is DTGVSQNPRHKITKRGQNVTFRCDPISEHNRLYWYRQTLGQGPEFLTYFQNEAQLEKSRLLSDRFSAERPKGSFSTLEIQRTEQGDSAMYLCASRSTSVRVAEAFFGQGTRLTVV.

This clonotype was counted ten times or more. This CDR3 reads CASSENDFPREQYF. The CDR3 DNA follows: TGTGCCAGCAGCGAGAATGACTTCCCGCGCGAGCAGTACTTC. V gene TRBV6-1 combines with J gene TRBJ2-7; D gene ambiguous. V lost 6 bases to trimming and J lost 6 bases, with 18 bases between them. The CDR3 length is 14 residues. The germline V gene has CDR1 MNHNS and CDR2 SASEGT.